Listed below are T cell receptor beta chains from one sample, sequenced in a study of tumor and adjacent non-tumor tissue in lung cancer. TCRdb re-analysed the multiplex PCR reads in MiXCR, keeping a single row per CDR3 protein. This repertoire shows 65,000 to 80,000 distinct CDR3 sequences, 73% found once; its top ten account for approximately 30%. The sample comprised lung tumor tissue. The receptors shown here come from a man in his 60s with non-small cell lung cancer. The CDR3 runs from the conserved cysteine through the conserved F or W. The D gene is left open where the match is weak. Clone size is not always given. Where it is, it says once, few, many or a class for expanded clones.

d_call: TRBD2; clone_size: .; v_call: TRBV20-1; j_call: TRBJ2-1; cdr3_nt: TGCACTGCTAGAGGTTTGATTAGCGGGAGGGCCTTGAAAAACTACAACGAGCAGTTCTTC; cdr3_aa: CTARGLISGRALKNYNEQFF
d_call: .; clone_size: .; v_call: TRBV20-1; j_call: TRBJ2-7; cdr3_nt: TGCAGTGCTAGCCAAGGGGCCAGCAGCACGAATGAGCAGTACTTC; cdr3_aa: CSASQGASSTNEQYF
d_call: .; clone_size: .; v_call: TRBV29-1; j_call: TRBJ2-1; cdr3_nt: TGCATCGTTGGAATGTGGGGCAATGAGCAATTCTTC; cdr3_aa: CIVGMWGNEQFF
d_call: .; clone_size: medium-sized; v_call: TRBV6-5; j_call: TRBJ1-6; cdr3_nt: TGTGCCAGCAGTTACGGGGGGCCGCATTCACCCCTCCACTTT; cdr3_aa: CASSYGGPHSPLHF
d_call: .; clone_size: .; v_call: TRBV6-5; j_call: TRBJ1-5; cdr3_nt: TGTACCAGCAGCCGGGTGTGGACAGATAGCAATCAGCCCCAGCATTTT; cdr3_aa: CTSSRVWTDSNQPQHF
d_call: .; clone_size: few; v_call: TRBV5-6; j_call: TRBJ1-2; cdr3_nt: TGTGCCAGCTGCTTTGGAGTGGGCAGAGGTGGTTACACCTTC; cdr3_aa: CASCFGVGRGGYTF
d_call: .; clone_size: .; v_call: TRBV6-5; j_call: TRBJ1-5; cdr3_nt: TGTGTCAGCAGTTATTCGGGGGGTAATCAGCCCCGGCATTTT; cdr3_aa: CVSSYSGGNQPRHF
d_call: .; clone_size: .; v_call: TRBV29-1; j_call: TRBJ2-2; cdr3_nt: TGCAGCTGTCGTCTGGGGACTTTGACCGGGGAGCTGTTTTTT; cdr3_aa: CSCRLGTLTGELFF
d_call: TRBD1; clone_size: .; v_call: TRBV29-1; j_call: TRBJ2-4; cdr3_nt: TGCGGCGTTGAAGATGTGACAGGGAAATACATTCAGTACTTC; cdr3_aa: CGVEDVTGKYIQYF
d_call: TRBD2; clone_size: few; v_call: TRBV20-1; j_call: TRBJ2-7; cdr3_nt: TGCGGTGCTAGAGAAAGCGGGATAGTGCCCTATGAGCAGTACTTC; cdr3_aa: CGARESGIVPYEQYF
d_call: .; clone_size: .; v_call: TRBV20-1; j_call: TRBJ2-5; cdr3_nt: TGCAGTGCTTACGGAGAGGATATGGAGACCCACTACTTC; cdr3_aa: CSAYGEDMETHYF